A selection of T cell receptor beta chains follows, all from one sample in a study of shared clonotypes between healthy human individuals. Only in-frame clones appear in the TCRdb table, and some are missing; sequencing was by immunoSEQ multiplex PCR. The data contain some 2.3 million clones, over 85% of them singletons. Specimen: naive CD4+ T cells from PBMCs. These receptors all stem from a young man in good health. Some clones in this sample may be carry-over from other donors' samples. CDR3s include the opening cysteine and the closing phenylalanine or tryptophan. Fields, in order: clone size, V gene, D gene, J gene, CDR3 DNA, CDR3 protein. D genes are given only for firm matches. Clone size appears in some rows only: once, few, many, or a class for an expanded clone.

-	TRBV2	TRBD1	TRBJ1-2	TGTGCCAGCAGTGGGGGACAGGGCTATGGCTACACCTTC	CASSGGQGYGYTF
-	TRBV18	-	TRBJ1-5	TGTGCCAGCTCACCCTTACAGGGAGACGCTCAGCCCCAGCATTTT	CASSPLQGDAQPQHF
-	TRBV7-7	-	TRBJ2-7	TGTGCCAGCAGCGCGGAGTCCGGGACCGCCAACCGCTACGAGCAGTACTTC	CASSAESGTANRYEQYF
-	TRBV30	TRBD1	TRBJ2-7	TGTGCCTGGAGTCGTCAGGACAGGGCCTACGAGCAGTACTTC	CAWSRQDRAYEQYF
-	TRBV6-1	-	TRBJ1-3	TGTGCCAGCAGTCCCGACTCTGGAAACACCATATATTTT	CASSPDSGNTIYF
-	TRBV28	-	TRBJ2-3	TGTGCCAGCAGTTTAGGATTTCAGGTGGCTAGCACAGATACGCAGTATTTT	CASSLGFQVASTDTQYF
-	TRBV11-3	TRBD1	TRBJ2-2	TGTGCCAGCAGCCCCGGACAGGGGGACACCGGGGAGCTGTTTTTT	CASSPGQGDTGELFF
-	TRBV7-9	TRBD1	TRBJ1-5	TGTGCCAGCAGCCTTGACAGGGGCTACAATCAGCCCCAGCATTTT	CASSLDRGYNQPQHF
once	TRBV11-2	TRBD2	TRBJ2-2	TGTGCCAGCAGCTTAGTGGGTTGGGCTAGCGGCCTGAACACCGGGGAGCTGTTTTTT	CASSLVGWASGLNTGELFF
-	TRBV27	-	TRBJ1-1	TGTGCCAGCAGTCGACAGAGAAACACTGAAGCTTTCTTT	CASSRQRNTEAFF
-	TRBV29-1	TRBD1	TRBJ1-2	TGCAGCGGGCAGAAGGGGGCCTATGGCTACACCTTC	CSGQKGAYGYTF
-	TRBV2	-	TRBJ1-2	TGTGCCAGCAAATTGAACTATGGCTACACCTTC	CASKLNYGYTF
-	TRBV7-2	-	TRBJ2-1	TGTGCCAGCAGCTTAGCCGGGGGCGATGAGCAGTTCTTC	CASSLAGGDEQFF
-	TRBV5-6	-	TRBJ2-2	TGTGCCAGCAGCTTCGGAACCGGGCGGACCGGGGAGCTGTTTTTT	CASSFGTGRTGELFF
-	TRBV25-1	-	TRBJ2-7	TGTGCCAGCAGTGAACGGGGTTTCCACGAGCAGTACTTC	CASSERGFHEQYF
-	TRBV7-9	-	TRBJ2-7	TGTGCCAGCAGCCCGAACAGGGAGCAGTACTTC	CASSPNREQYF
-	TRBV9	-	TRBJ1-1	TGTGCCAGCAGCGTAGGGAGGGGGTCGGACAGTCCGACCGGAGCTTTCTTT	CASSVGRGSDSPTGAFF
-	TRBV6-1	TRBD1	TRBJ2-2	TGTGCCAGCAGTGAGTGGACAGGGAACACCGGGGAGCTGTTTTTT	CASSEWTGNTGELFF
few	TRBV18	-	TRBJ1-5	TGTGCCAGCTCACCAACGCTGGTTGGGATCCCGGATTTT	CASSPTLVGIPDF
-	TRBV10-3	-	TRBJ2-5	TGTGCCATCAGCCTGGGACCGGGGGAGACCCAGTACTTC	CAISLGPGETQYF
-	TRBV4-3	TRBD2	TRBJ2-5	TGCGCCAGCAGCCAAGGATGGGCTAGCGGGGAGACCCAGTACTTC	CASSQGWASGETQYF
once	TRBV7-9	-	TRBJ2-5	TGTGCCAGCAGCTTGATGGGGGAGACCCAGTACTTC	CASSLMGETQYF
-	TRBV5-1	-	TRBJ2-5	TGCGCCAGCAGTCCTCTGTCGGACGGCCAAGAGACCCAGTACTTC	CASSPLSDGQETQYF
-	TRBV7-2	-	TRBJ1-2	TGTGCCAGCAGCTTGGGACAAGACTATGGCTACACCTTC	CASSLGQDYGYTF
-	TRBV19	-	TRBJ1-3	TGTGCCAGTAGTTTTTGGTGGAGCCGGGGTTCATCTGGAAACACCATATATTTT	CASSFWWSRGSSGNTIYF
-	TRBV5-4	TRBD1	TRBJ2-7	TGTGCCAGCAGCGGGAAAGGCCGACAGGGCCTCTCCTACGAGCAGTACTTC	CASSGKGRQGLSYEQYF
-	TRBV28	TRBD1	TRBJ1-2	TGTGCCAGCAGTTCGACAGGGACCAATACCTATGGCTACACCTTC	CASSSTGTNTYGYTF
-	TRBV28	-	TRBJ1-1	TGTGCCAGCAGCAAGACCACTGAAGCTTTCTTT	CASSKTTEAFF
-	TRBV10-3	TRBD2	TRBJ2-1	TGTGCCATCAAGGAGCGGGAGTTCGGCAATGAGCAGTTCTTC	CAIKEREFGNEQFF
-	TRBV5-1	-	TRBJ1-3	TGCGCCAGCAGCTTGGCCGGGGGGGCGCACGGAAACACCATATATTTT	CASSLAGGAHGNTIYF
-	TRBV7-4	-	TRBJ1-3	TGTGCCAGCAGCTCTCCCCTAAAGAGAGGAAACACCATATATTTT	CASSSPLKRGNTIYF
-	TRBV7-6	-	TRBJ2-5	TGTGCCAGCAGCTTAGCGCGGGAGACCCAGTACTTC	CASSLARETQYF
-	TRBV18	-	TRBJ2-3	TGTGCCAGCTCACCCACTTCCGGGGTCACAGATACGCAGTATTTT	CASSPTSGVTDTQYF
-	TRBV6-6	-	TRBJ2-3	TGTGCCAGCAGCTACACAGGTAGACGCACAGATACGCAGTATTTT	CASSYTGRRTDTQYF
few	TRBV10-3	-	TRBJ2-2	TGTGCCATCAGTGAGTCGAGGCAGTCCAACGGGGAGCTGTTTTTT	CAISESRQSNGELFF
few	TRBV7-9	-	TRBJ1-1	TGTGCCAGCAGCTTAGGGAATTTGGGCACTGAAGCTTTCTTT	CASSLGNLGTEAFF
-	TRBV4-3	TRBD1	TRBJ1-1	TGCGCCAGCAGCCAAGATGACAGGGCAAACACTGAAGCTTTCTTT	CASSQDDRANTEAFF
-	TRBV4-1	TRBD1	TRBJ2-7	TGCGCCAGCAGCCAAACTGGGGGACAGTACGAGCAGTACTTC	CASSQTGGQYEQYF